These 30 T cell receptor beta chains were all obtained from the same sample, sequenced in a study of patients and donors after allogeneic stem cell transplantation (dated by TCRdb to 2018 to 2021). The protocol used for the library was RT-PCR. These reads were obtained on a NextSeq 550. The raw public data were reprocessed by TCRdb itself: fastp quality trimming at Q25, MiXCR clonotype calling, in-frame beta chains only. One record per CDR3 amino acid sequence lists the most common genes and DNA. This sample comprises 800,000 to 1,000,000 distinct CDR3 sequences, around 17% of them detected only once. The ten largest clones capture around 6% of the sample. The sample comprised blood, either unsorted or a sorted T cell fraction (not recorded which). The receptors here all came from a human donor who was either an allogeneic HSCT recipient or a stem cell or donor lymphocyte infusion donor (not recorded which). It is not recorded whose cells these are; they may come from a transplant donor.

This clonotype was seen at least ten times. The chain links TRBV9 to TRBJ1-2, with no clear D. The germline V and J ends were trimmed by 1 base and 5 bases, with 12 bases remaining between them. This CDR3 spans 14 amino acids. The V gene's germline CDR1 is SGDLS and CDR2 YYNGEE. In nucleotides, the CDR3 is TGTGCCAGCAGCGTATTCGACTTTGAATATGGCTACACCTTC. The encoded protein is CASSVFDFEYGYTF. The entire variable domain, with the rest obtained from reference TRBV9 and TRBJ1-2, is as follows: DSGVTQTPKHLITATGQRVTLRCSPRSGDLSVYWYQQSLDQGLQFLIQYYNGEERAKGNILERFSAQQFPDLHSELNLSSLELGDSALYFCASSVFDFEYGYTFGSGTRLTVV.

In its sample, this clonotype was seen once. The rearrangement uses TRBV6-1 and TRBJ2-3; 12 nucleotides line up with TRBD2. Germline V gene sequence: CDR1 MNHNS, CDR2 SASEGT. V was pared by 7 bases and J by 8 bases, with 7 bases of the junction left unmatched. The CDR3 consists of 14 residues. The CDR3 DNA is TGTGCCAGCACCTCTAGCGGGAGGGCCGGTACGCAGTATTTT. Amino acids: CASTSSGRAGTQYF.

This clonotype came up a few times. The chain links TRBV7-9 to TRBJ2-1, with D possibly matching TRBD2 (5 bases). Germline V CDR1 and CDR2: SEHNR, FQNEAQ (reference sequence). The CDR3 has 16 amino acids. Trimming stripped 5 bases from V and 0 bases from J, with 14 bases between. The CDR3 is CASSRAEGFSYNEQFF. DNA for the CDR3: TGTGCCAGCAGCCGAGCTGAGGGTTTCTCCTACAATGAGCAGTTCTTC.

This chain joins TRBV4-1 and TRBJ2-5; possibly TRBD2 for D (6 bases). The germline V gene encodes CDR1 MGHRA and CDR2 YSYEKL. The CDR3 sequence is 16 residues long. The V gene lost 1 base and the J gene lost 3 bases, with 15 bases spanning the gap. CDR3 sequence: CASSQATRGRKETQYF. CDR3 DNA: TGCGCCAGCAGCCAAGCGACCCGGGGGAGGAAAGAGACCCAGTACTTC.

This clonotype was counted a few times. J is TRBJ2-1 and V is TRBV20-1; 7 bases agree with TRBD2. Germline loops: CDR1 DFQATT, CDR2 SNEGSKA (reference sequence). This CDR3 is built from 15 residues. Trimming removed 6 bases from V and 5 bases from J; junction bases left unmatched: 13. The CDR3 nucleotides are TGCAGTGCGCGACTGAGGGCTAGCGGAAACAATGAGCAGTTCTTC. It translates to CSARLRASGNNEQFF.

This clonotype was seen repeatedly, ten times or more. CDR3 sequence reads: CASSDTGPYNEQFF. The CDR3 DNA sequence: TGTGCCAGCAGTGACACAGGGCCCTACAATGAGCAGTTCTTC. The chain couples TRBV2 to TRBJ2-1, with D possibly being TRBD1 (6 bases). V was cut by 3 bases and J by 2 bases, with 8 bases left in between. The CDR3 has 14 amino acids. CDR1 SNHLY and CDR2 FYNNEI come from the germline V gene.

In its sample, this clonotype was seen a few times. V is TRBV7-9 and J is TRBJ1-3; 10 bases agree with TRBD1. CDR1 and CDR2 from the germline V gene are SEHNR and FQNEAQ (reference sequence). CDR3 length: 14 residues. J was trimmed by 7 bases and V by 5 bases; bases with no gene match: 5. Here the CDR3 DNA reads TGTGCCAGCAGCGAGACAGGGGGCCCCAACACCATATATTTT. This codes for CASSETGGPNTIYF.

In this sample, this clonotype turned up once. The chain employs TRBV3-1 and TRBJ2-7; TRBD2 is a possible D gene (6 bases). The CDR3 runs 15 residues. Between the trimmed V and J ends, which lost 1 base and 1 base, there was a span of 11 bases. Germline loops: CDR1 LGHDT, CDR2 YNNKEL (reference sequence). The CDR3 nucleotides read TGTGCCAGCAGCCAAGCGTGGACTACATCCTACGAGCAGTACTTC. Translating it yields CASSQAWTTSYEQYF.

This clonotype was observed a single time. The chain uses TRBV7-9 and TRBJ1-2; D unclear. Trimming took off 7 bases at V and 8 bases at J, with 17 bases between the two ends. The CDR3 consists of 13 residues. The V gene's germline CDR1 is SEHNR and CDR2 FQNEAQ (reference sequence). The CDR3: CASTPGGQLGYTF. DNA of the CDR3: TGTGCCAGCACCCCCGGAGGGCAGTTGGGCTACACCTTC.

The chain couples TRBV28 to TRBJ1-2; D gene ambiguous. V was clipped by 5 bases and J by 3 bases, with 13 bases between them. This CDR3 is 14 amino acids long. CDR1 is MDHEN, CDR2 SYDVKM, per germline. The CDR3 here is CASSLTGNDYGYTF. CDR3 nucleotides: TGTGCCAGCAGTCTGACGGGGAATGACTATGGCTACACCTTC.

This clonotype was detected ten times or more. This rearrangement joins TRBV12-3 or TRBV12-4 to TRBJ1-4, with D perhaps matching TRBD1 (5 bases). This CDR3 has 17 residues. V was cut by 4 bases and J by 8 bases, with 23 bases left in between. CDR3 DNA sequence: TGTGCCAGCAGTTACCTCCTCGGAGGGGCGCATAGCGAAAAACTGTTTTTT. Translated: CASSYLLGGAHSEKLFF.

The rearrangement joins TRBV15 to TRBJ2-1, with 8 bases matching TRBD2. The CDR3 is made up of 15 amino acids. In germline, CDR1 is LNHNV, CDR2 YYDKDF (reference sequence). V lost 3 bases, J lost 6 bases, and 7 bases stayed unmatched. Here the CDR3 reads CATSSAGTSVNEQFF. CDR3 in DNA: TGTGCCACCAGCAGTGCCGGGACTAGTGTCAATGAGCAGTTCTTC.

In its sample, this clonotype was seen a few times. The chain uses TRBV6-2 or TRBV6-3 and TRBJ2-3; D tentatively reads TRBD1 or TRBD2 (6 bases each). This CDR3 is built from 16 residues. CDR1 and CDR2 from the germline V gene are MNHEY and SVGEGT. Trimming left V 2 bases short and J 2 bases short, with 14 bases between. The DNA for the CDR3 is TGTGCCAGCAGTTACCAAGGGGGGCGATCCACAGATACGCAGTATTTT. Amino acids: CASSYQGGRSTDTQYF.

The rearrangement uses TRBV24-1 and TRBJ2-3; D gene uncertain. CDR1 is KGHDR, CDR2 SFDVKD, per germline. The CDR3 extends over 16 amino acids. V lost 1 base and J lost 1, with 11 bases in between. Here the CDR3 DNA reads TGTGCCACCAGTGATTTAGACGGAGTCGGCACAGATACGCAGTATTTT. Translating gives CATSDLDGVGTDTQYF.

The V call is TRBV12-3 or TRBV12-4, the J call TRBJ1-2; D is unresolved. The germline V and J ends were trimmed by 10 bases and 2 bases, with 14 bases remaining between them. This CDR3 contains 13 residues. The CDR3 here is CATAFTANYGYTF. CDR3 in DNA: TGTGCCACGGCCTTTACAGCAAACTATGGCTACACCTTC.

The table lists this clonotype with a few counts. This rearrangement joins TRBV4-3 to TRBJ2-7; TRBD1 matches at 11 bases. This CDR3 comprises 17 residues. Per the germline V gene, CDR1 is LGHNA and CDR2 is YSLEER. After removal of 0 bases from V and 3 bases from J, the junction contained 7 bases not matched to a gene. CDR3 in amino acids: CASSQDRGGTGGYEQYF. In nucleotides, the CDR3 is TGCGCCAGCAGCCAAGATAGAGGGGGGACAGGGGGCTACGAGCAGTACTTC.

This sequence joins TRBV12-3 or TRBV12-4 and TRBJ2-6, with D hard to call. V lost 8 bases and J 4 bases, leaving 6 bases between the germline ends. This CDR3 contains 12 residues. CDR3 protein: CASRRGANVLTF. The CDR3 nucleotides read TGTGCCAGCCGGCGGGGGGCCAACGTCCTGACTTTC.

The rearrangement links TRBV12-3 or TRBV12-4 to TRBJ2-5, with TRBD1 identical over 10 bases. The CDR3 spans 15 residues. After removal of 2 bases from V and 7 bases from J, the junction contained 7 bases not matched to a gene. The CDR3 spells CASSLFRDRGGTQYF. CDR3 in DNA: TGTGCCAGCAGTTTATTCCGGGACAGGGGAGGGACCCAGTACTTC.

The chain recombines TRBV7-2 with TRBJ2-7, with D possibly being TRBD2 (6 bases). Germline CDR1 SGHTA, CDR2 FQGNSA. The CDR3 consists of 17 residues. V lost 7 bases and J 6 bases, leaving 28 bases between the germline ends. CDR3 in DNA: TGTGCCAGCAACCACCCTTTCGGGGGTTATTTGTCGGGCGAGCAGTACTTC. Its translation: CASNHPFGGYLSGEQYF.

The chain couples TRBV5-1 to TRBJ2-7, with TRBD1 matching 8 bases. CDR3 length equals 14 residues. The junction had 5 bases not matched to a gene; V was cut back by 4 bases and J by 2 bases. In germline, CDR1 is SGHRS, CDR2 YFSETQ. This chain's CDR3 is CASSVDRGPYEQYF. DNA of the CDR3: TGCGCCAGCAGCGTCGACAGGGGCCCCTACGAGCAGTACTTC.

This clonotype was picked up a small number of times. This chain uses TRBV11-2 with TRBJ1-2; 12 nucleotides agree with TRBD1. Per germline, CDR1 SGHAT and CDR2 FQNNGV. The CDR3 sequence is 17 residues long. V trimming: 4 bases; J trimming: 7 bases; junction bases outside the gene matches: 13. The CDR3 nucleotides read TGTGCCAGCAGCTCGGTGAGGCGGGACAGGGGGCAGTTTGGCTACACCTTC. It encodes CASSSVRRDRGQFGYTF.

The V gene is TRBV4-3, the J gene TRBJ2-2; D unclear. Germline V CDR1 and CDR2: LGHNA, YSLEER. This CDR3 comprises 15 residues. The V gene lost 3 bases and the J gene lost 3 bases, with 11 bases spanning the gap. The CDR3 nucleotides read TGCGCCAGCAGCCACGAAGACGGCTACACCGGGGAGCTGTTTTTT. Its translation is CASSHEDGYTGELFF.

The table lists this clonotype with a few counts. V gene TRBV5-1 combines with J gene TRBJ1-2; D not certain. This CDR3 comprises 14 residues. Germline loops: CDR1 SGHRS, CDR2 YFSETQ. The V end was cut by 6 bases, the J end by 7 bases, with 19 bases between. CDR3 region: CASTVGGLDRGYTF. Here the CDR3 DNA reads TGCGCCAGCACCGTTGGAGGTTTGGACCGTGGCTACACCTTC.

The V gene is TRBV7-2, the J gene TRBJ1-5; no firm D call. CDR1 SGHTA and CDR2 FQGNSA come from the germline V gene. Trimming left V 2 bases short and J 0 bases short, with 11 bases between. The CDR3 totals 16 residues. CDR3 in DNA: TGTGCCAGCAGCTTATATTCAGAATTTAGCAATCAGCCCCAGCATTTT. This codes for CASSLYSEFSNQPQHF.

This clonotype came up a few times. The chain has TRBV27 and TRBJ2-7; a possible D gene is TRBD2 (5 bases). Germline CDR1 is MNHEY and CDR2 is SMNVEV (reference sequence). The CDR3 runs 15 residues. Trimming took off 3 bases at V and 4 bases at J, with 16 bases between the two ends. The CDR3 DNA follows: TGTGCCAGCAGTTTTAGCGTAGGCCCGAGTTACGAGCAGTACTTC. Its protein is CASSFSVGPSYEQYF.

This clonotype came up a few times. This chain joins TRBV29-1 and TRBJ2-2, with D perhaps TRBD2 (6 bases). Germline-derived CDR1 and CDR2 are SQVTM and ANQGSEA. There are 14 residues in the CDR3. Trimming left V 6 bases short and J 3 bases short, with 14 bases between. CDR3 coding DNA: TGCAGCGTGGGCCCCGGAGGGGACACCGGGGAGCTGTTTTTT. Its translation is CSVGPGGDTGELFF.

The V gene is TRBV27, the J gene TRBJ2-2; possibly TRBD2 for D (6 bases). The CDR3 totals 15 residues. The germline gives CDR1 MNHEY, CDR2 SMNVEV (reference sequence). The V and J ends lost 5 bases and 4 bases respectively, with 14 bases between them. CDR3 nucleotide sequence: TGTGCCAGCAGTCTACAGCGGGCGGGCACCGGGGAGCTGTTTTTT. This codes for CASSLQRAGTGELFF.

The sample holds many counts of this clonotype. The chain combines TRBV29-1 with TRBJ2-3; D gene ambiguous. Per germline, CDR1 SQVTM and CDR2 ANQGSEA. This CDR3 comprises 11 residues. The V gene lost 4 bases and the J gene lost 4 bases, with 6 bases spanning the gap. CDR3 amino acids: CSVAGSDTQYF. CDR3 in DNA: TGCAGCGTTGCCGGGTCAGATACGCAGTATTTT.

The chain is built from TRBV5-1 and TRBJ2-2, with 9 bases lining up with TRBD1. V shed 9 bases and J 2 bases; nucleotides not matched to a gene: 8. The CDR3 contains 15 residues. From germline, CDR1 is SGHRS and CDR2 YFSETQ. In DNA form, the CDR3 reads TGCGCCACCCAGGACAGGGGTCCTAACACCGGGGAGCTGTTTTTT. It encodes CATQDRGPNTGELFF.

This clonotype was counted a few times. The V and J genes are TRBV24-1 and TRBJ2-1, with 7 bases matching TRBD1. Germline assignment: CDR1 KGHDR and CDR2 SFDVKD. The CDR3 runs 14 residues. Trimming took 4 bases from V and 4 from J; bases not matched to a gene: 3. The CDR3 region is CATSETGLYNEQFF. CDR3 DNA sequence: TGTGCCACCAGTGAGACAGGGCTTTACAATGAGCAGTTCTTC.